These 2 T cell receptor beta chains originate from one sample sequenced in a study of glioma-infiltrating T cells. Using RNA template, CDR3s of TCR alpha and beta were amplified with iRepertoire arm-PCR. MiXCR was run by TCRdb on the multiplex PCR reads, yielding one entry per CDR3 protein. The sample yields a few hundred thousand distinct CDR3 sequences, roughly two fifths seen once. Material for sequencing was glioma tissue, nonneoplastic brain tissue, or PBMCs (not recorded which). The receptors stem from a human donor with low-grade glioma or glioblastoma, undergoing nonglioma brain surgery, or in good health (not recorded which).

Regarding this clonotype: A much larger clone is a single base away; this may be a read error. The V and J genes are TRBV27 and TRBJ2-2; D gene unclear. The CDR3 runs to 16 residues. CDR1 and CDR2 (germline): MNHEY, SMNVEV (reference sequence). CDR3 protein: CPSSLVTFANTGELFF. The CDR3 coding sequence is TGTCCCAGCAGTTTAGTGACATTCGCGAACACCGGGGAGCTGTTTTTT.

This clonotype was seen at least ten times. The V and J genes are TRBV6-1 and TRBJ1-2; 7 bases are a match to TRBD1. V trimming: 6 bases; J trimming: 4 bases; junction bases outside the gene matches: 5. The germline V gene has CDR1 MNHNS and CDR2 SASEGT. There are 13 residues in the CDR3. The CDR3 sequence: CASRDRDTYGYTF. The CDR3 coding sequence is TGTGCCAGCAGAGACAGGGACACCTATGGCTACACCTTC.